This TCR beta chain was captured by sequencing in a study of CD8 T cells in Susac syndrome. The authors negatively isolated CD8+ and CD4+ T cells and FACS-enriched TEMRA cells. CDR1 DFQATT and CDR2 SNEGSKA come from the germline V gene (reference sequence). This CDR3 spans 15 amino acids. V shed 0 bases, J shed 5 bases, and the junction held 5 bases outside the gene matches. Reverse transcription of about 0.5 to 1 ug RNA was carried out with random hexamers. One entry per CDR3 protein, called by TCRdb with MiXCR from the immunoSEQ multiplex PCR reads. The top ten clones hold approximately 0.082% of a sample with 160,000 or so distinct CDR3 sequences, 92% of them seen once.

The specimen was CD4+ T cells from PBMCs. The V and J genes are TRBV20-1 and TRBJ2-1; the match to TRBD2 covers 9 bases. This TCR was sampled from a human donor in good health. The CDR3 DNA reads as TGCAGTGCTAGAGATCCCCGACTAGCGGACAATGAGCAGTTCTTC. Its translation is CSARDPRLADNEQFF.